The TCR beta chain described here comes from a study of neoadjuvant anti-PD-1 for oral cavity cancer. Study-level background: Patients without progression received a fourth nivolumab dose around day 43, then surgical resection on days 50-56.

V lost 2 bases, J lost 1 base, and 8 bases lay in between. There are 14 residues in the CDR3. The germline V gene encodes CDR1 MNHEY and CDR2 SVGAGI. Sequenced by immunoSEQ multiplex PCR; TCRdb stores in-frame clones only, minus some. The sample comprises approximately 13,000 clones, nearly 70% of which are singletons, and 3% to 4% rests with the top ten. Time point denoted: after neoadjuvant nivolumab, at surgical resection. The chain couples TRBV6-5 to TRBJ1-1, with TRBD1 as a possible D gene (5 bases). This sequence originates from a person aged 35-79 years with oral cavity squamous cell carcinoma. The sequences come from PBMCs, collected after nivolumab (anti-PD-1) treatment. CDR3 amino acids: CASSYRGGNTEAFF. In DNA form, the CDR3 reads TGTGCCAGCAGTTACCGGGGGGGGAACACTGAAGCTTTCTTT.